This T cell receptor (beta chain) was sequenced during a study of graft-versus-host responses after intestinal transplantation (dated by TCRdb to the early 2020s). Some background on the complete study: Recipients received multivisceral, liver-intestinal, or isolated intestinal transplants. A cohort of about 25 intestinal transplant recipients, including one retransplant, was enrolled, and a few patients lacking pretransplant specimens were excluded. To identify alloreactive clones, pre-transplant mixed lymphocyte reaction products were sequenced and compared with unstimulated pre-transplant donor and recipient T cells. Instead of going to the commercial service, samples from a few later patients were sequenced in-house on an Illumina MiSeq and processed with MiXCR. A peak of at least 4% donor T cells among recipient peripheral blood mononuclear cells was the definition used for donor T cell macrochimerism. After intestinal transplantation, graft-versus-host and host-versus-graft alloreactive T cell clones in the graft, circulation and bone marrow were tracked using bulk TCR-beta CDR3 sequencing. All recipients received anti-thymocyte globulin induction followed by maintenance tacrolimus and steroids for 3 to 4 years. Here is what the overall study found, with its caveats: The conclusions were limited by the relatively low number and heterogeneity of the intestinal transplant patients. Peak levels of circulating GvH clones were associated with declines in HvG clones early after transplant. Patients with donor T cell macrochimerism had high GvH to HvG T cell clonal ratios in their allografts. GvH clones were detected in recipient bone marrow, and some appeared earlier in ileal mucosa or blood, consistent with an intestinal mucosal origin.

The CDR3 runs 16 amino acids, cysteine and phenylalanine included. The entry retains the CDR3 DNA only, 48 bases that are in frame from base 1. The germline V gene supplies CDR1 SGDLS and CDR2 YYNGEE. V is pruned by 4 bases and J by 4 bases, leaving 10 bases of the junction without a gene match. As for this clone: Its antigen has not been determined. Base qualities are not provided; no much larger clone lies one nucleotide away.

To isolate intraepithelial and lamina propria lymphocytes from graft specimens, dithiothreitol, EDTA incubations and collagenase D digestion were used. Bulk TCR-beta sequencing was performed on serial intestinal graft biopsy specimens collected as late as 600 days after transplant. Receptor amplification or capture employed the immunoSEQ multiplex PCR assay. For most patients, genomic DNA was subjected to high-throughput TCR-beta CDR3 sequencing by Adaptive Biotechnologies. Under the source paper's analysis protocol: TCR sequencing data for roughly 17 patients were retrieved from Adaptive's ImmunoSEQ software; a few other patients were processed with MiXCR and VDJtools. CDR3 nucleotide sequences shared between donor and recipient were removed because their origin could not be assigned. At least 2-fold expansion over unstimulated cells and a minimum CFSE-low frequency of 0.002% (template counts) or 0.001% (read counts) were required for clones to be classified as alloreactive. Clones detected in sequenced pre-transplant spleen, lymph node, or MLR CFSE-low populations of the donor or recipient were defined as mappable. The cumulative frequency of alloreactive clones was calculated as a percentage of all sequences, weighted by copy number. TCRdb provides this immuneACCESS table in a form limited to in-frame rearrangements. Some clones are lacking; in checked studies, under half of them reflect an unresolved V gene, and why the rest are absent is not known. The DNA was the basis for D and trimming; V, J and clone size are from that table. This sample lists approximately 15,000 clones; about 60% were detected once. 9.5% to 15% of the sample rests with the top ten.

The input for sequencing was ileum tissue, taken 524 days after transplant. This clonotype was sampled from a human patient who received an intestinal transplant, so some T cells may come from the graft donor. The chain employs TRBV9 and TRBJ2-1; 8 nucleotides in the junction match TRBD1. CDR3 region: CASSPSLTGEYNEQFF. The DNA sequence is given as TGTGCCAGCAGCCCTTCCTTGACAGGGGAGTACAATGAGCAGTTCTTC.